The rows below give T cell receptor beta chains drawn from one sample of a study of T cell changes during pregnancy in multiple sclerosis. Using immunoSEQ multiplex PCR, the repertoire was profiled, and TCRdb retains in-frame clones only, with some absent. The table has around 69,000 clones, roughly 87% seen once. Sample: peripheral blood, taken in the second trimester of pregnancy. The origin of the receptors is a female donor in good health, enrolled as a control in a pregnancy study. The CDR3 runs from the conserved cysteine through the conserved F or W. A D gene is named only where the DNA matches it firmly.

V gene,D gene,J gene,CDR3 protein
TRBV14,.,TRBJ2-5,CASSQGPRRETQYF
TRBV25-1,TRBD1,TRBJ1-2,CASSDQLTDRVLGYTF
TRBV4-1,TRBD2,TRBJ2-3,CASSHGRGAATDTQYF
TRBV30,.,TRBJ1-4,CAWSVRRGEKLFF
TRBV28,TRBD2,TRBJ2-7,CASSLSGGGREKYF
TRBV6-1,.,TRBJ1-3,CASSEMGTLFSGNTIYF
TRBV28,TRBD2,TRBJ2-1,CASSPGTSGGASEQFF
TRBV28,TRBD1,TRBJ1-2,CASRRQGPDYGYTF
TRBV5-5,.,TRBJ1-2,CASSLNRDNPGYTF
TRBV29-1,TRBD1,TRBJ1-1,CSAARQGGTEAFF